The 12 T cell receptor beta chains below come from one sample, sequenced in a study of T cells after yellow fever vaccination. TCRdb ran MiXCR on the 5' RACE reads and lists one entry per CDR3 protein. The sample has some 110,000 distinct CDR3 sequences; roughly 8.4% are singletons. The sequences come from CD8+ T cells sorted from PBMCs, collected 45 days after the yellow fever booster vaccination. These receptor sequences come from a man aged 25 to 40 who received the YFV17D yellow fever vaccine.

This clonotype was recorded many times. This CDR3 is CASSYPQAVEQFF. As DNA, the CDR3 is TGTGCCAGCAGTTACCCGCAGGCGGTAGAGCAGTTCTTC. The chain joins TRBV6-5 to TRBJ2-1, with no clear D. Trimming pared 2 bases from V and 10 bases from J, leaving 12 bases between. Germline values: CDR1 MNHEY, CDR2 SVGAGI. The CDR3 totals 13 residues.

This clonotype was seen ten or more times. The V gene is TRBV4-3, the J gene TRBJ2-7; 10 nucleotides align to TRBD1. This CDR3 has 14 amino acids. The J segment lost 2 bases and the V segment lost 4 bases, leaving 2 bases of the junction unmatched. Germline V lookup: CDR1 LGHNA, CDR2 YSLEER. CDR3 protein: CASSLDRGPYEQYF. CDR3 DNA sequence: TGCGCCAGCAGCCTCGACAGGGGGCCCTACGAGCAGTACTTC.

This clonotype was counted at least ten times. The rearrangement uses TRBV4-3 and TRBJ2-1; unclear D gene. Between the trimmed V and J ends, which lost 0 bases and 3 bases, there was a span of 15 bases. Germline CDR1 and CDR2: LGHNA and YSLEER. This CDR3 comprises 17 residues. In DNA, the CDR3 is TGCGCCAGCAGCCAAGATCCAAGTACTTTCAACTACAATGAGCAGTTCTTC. This sequence encodes CASSQDPSTFNYNEQFF.

This clonotype was picked up many times. V usage is TRBV6-1 and J usage is TRBJ2-7; 7 nucleotides align to TRBD2. CDR1 and CDR2 (germline): MNHNS, SASEGT. V lost 7 bases to trimming and J lost 3 bases; unmatched junction nucleotides: 9. The CDR3 totals 14 residues. This CDR3 reads CASTPASGRYEQYF. CDR3 DNA sequence: TGTGCCAGCACCCCGGCTAGCGGCCGCTACGAGCAGTACTTC.

In its sample, this clonotype was seen a few times. The rearrangement links TRBV7-9 to TRBJ2-7; 7 bases map to TRBD1. The CDR3 consists of 13 residues. The V and J ends lost 4 bases and 5 bases, in that order; junction bases with no gene match: 5. Looked up from germline, CDR1 is SEHNR and CDR2 is FQNEAQ (reference sequence). The CDR3 region is CASSYGGTDEQYF. The DNA for the CDR3 is TGTGCCAGCAGCTACGGTGGGACAGACGAGCAGTACTTC.

The table lists this clonotype with many counts. The genes are TRBV20-1 and TRBJ2-7, with TRBD1 matching over 9 bases. Per germline, CDR1 DFQATT and CDR2 SNEGSKA (reference sequence). The CDR3 contains 13 residues. The junction had 4 bases not matched to a gene; V was cut back by 3 bases and J by 4 bases. The CDR3 is CSASETGGYEQYF. The CDR3 bases are TGCAGTGCTAGTGAGACAGGGGGTTACGAGCAGTACTTC.

The V and J genes are TRBV20-1 and TRBJ2-5; 12 bases are shared with TRBD2. Trimming cost V 0 bases and J 2 bases; bases outside gene matches: 10. The CDR3 spans 18 residues. Germline CDR1 DFQATT, CDR2 SNEGSKA (reference sequence). The CDR3 DNA is TGCAGTGCTAGAGATGATCAGACTAGCGGGAGTGAGCAAGAGACCCAGTACTTC. Translating it yields CSARDDQTSGSEQETQYF.

This clonotype appeared many times. The chain has TRBV28 and TRBJ2-6; D gene ambiguous. V was shortened by 7 bases and J by 2 bases, with 12 bases between the two germline ends. Germline V gene lookup returns CDR1 MDHEN and CDR2 SYDVKM. The CDR3 spans 15 residues. Written as DNA, the CDR3 is TGTGCCAGCACTTACCCGGGTACTGGGGCCAACGTCCTGACTTTC. It specifies CASTYPGTGANVLTF.

The chain joins TRBV2 to TRBJ2-7; 7 bases map to TRBD1. The J segment lost 2 bases and the V segment lost 5 bases, leaving 6 bases of the junction unmatched. This CDR3 spans 14 amino acids. From germline, CDR1 is SNHLY and CDR2 FYNNEI. The CDR3 sequence is CASSSRQGTYEQYF. The DNA of the CDR3 is TGTGCCAGCAGTTCGAGACAGGGTACCTACGAGCAGTACTTC.

This clonotype showed up many times. The chain links TRBV7-2 to TRBJ2-1; 7 bases are shared with TRBD2. The CDR3 sequence is 15 residues long. CDR1 is SGHTA, CDR2 FQGNSA, per germline. V shed 1 base and J 7 bases; nucleotides not matched to a gene: 7. The CDR3 is CASSLDGGSGNEQFF. The CDR3 DNA sequence: TGTGCCAGCAGCTTAGATGGCGGGAGCGGTAATGAGCAGTTCTTC.

This clonotype was detected many times. The CDR3 loop reads CASSSMGQVGYTF. The CDR3, as DNA: TGTGCCAGCAGTTCTATGGGACAAGTTGGCTACACCTTC. V usage is TRBV28 and J usage is TRBJ1-2, with a possible D match to TRBD1 (6 bases). Germline CDR1 MDHEN, CDR2 SYDVKM. The CDR3 is made up of 13 amino acids. V was pared by 4 bases and J by 7 bases, with 13 bases between.

This chain links TRBV28 with TRBJ2-3, with 8 bases that match TRBD2. This CDR3 has 15 residues. The V gene end was trimmed by 5 bases and the J gene end by 2 bases; junction bases not matched to a gene: 6. From germline, CDR1 is MDHEN and CDR2 SYDVKM. The DNA of the CDR3 is TGTGCCAGCAGTCTAGAGCGGGGGCACACAGATACGCAGTATTTT. It encodes CASSLERGHTDTQYF.